The subject of this entry is one TCR beta chain. This clone showed up just a few times. The antigen this receptor binds is unknown. No much larger clone exists at a distance of one base, and base qualities are not known. All of the isolated RNA was reverse transcribed with the High Capacity cDNA Reverse Transcription Kit, so expressed TCRB transcripts were sequenced. Deep immunoSEQ sequencing was applied to naive, central memory and regulatory T cell samples, giving an average of around 3.4 million total reads per sample. Sorted cells were lysed in RLT buffer and RNA was extracted with DNase-treated RNeasy Micro or Mini kits, depending on cell number. To prevent cross-contamination, each cell subset was processed individually, whereas patient and healthy donor samples were processed jointly. TCRB sequences were amplified from cDNA with the immunoSEQ multiplex PCR, producing 87-bp fragments spanning the CDR3 region. Sequencing of the amplicons was performed on the Illumina HiSeq platform. Regarding the original processing steps: PCR bias was corrected computationally using synthetic template baselines, and reads within Hamming distance 2 were collapsed, with unmergeable singletons discarded. Reads were aligned to IMGT to assign V, D and J genes, CDR3 length, and insertions or deletions at six rearrangement sites. Within each subset, clonotype counts were normalized to sorted cell number, after which true diversity and Gini coefficients were computed with the tcR R package. The overlap coefficient, calculated on TCRB nucleotide sequences, was used to measure repertoire sharing. As a proxy for the pre-selection repertoire, out-of-frame TCRB sequences from naive cells were analyzed. TCRdb limited this immuneACCESS table to in-frame rearrangements with V and J called. A share of clones is missing; checked studies link under half to unresolved V genes, and the rest is unexplained. The DNA was the basis for D and trimming; V, J and clone size are from that table. Recorded for this sample are 600,000 to 700,000 clones; over 10% of them occurred a single time. 0.095% to 0.15% of the sample lies in the top ten.

Inclusive of the bounding cysteine and phenylalanine, the CDR3 is 17 residues long. CDR3 DNA is the only sequence kept; it has 51 bases, read in frame from the first base. CDR1 KGHSH and CDR2 LQKENI were looked up in the germline V gene. Trimming takes 4 bases from V and 0 bases from J, and the germline ends sit 19 bases apart. This sample was included in a study of beta chain features in type 1 diabetes (dated by TCRdb to the late 2010s). Background on the whole study: Patients and healthy donors did not differ in mean age, gender distribution, total cell number or subset yield. A total of 107,917,701 sorted cells were examined across all samples, and RNA yield correlated strongly with the number of cells per subset. In the study, recently diagnosed type 1 diabetes patients and matched healthy donors were compared on the TCRB repertoires of their sorted circulating CD4+ T cell subsets. Whereas all 30 or so donors provided naive and central memory subsets, regulatory and stem cell-like memory subsets were isolated from just 8 patients and roughly eight healthy donors. Overall study results and their limits: Because small numbers of individuals were included in the HLA sub-analyses, any influence of HLA type on TCRB rearrangement was left unresolved. In all four CD4+ subsets, TCRB CDR3 length was moderately but significantly shorter in type 1 diabetes patients. PCR might favor shorter templates, but patient and control samples were amplified and corrected together, so any skew would affect both groups equally. Because cDNA rather than genomic DNA was sequenced, highly expressing activated cells could have been over-represented, although no difference in activation and CD3 levels was found between groups. Naive, central memory and regulatory TCRB repertoires appeared more similar among patients than among healthy donors. At VDJ recombination sites, patients with type 1 diabetes made fewer insertions and deleted more nucleotides, a pattern implying thymic rearrangement abnormalities.

Each donor gave one peripheral blood draw, averaging roughly 120 mL, which was collected into heparinised tubes. Naive, central memory, regulatory and stem cell-like memory CD4+ T cells were sorted on a BD FACSAria II using a panel including CD45RO, CCR7, CD25, CD127, CD95 and CD27. A purity above 95% was achieved for all sorted populations. PBMCs were separated immediately by Lymphoprep density gradient centrifugation and were stained directly, without being cultured. Samples were stained and sorted in pairs, with one healthy donor and one patient per experiment, so that batch effects were minimized.

The TCR sequence derives from a man in his thirties or forties with type 1 diabetes. The V gene is TRBV18 and the J gene is TRBJ2-7; the D segment might be TRBD1 or TRBD2, since each matches 6 bases. Sequencing used naive CD4+ T cells from blood. Explained via the paper, the cell subset or site label denotes: true naive CD4+ T cells. The CDR3 sequence is CASSQITPGALSYEQYF. The DNA reads as follows: TGTGCCAGCTCACAAATCACGCCGGGGGCCCTCTCCTACGAGCAGTACTTC.